This passage covers 32 T cell receptor beta chains from one sample sequenced in a study of T-cell memory formation after mild COVID-19. TCRdb reanalysed the 5' RACE reads using MiXCR and keeps one entry per CDR3 protein. The data contain some 600,000 distinct CDR3 sequences, 15% to 20% of them singletons. Material for sequencing was PBMCs or a T cell subset sorted from them (not recorded which). Receptor source: an adult woman who had mild COVID-19 (a few samples of this study predate the infection). Cell type and time point are not known.

This clonotype was recorded a few times. The chain joins TRBV3-1 to TRBJ1-6; D gene unclear. CDR3 size: 12 residues. V lost 3 bases and J lost 10, with 7 bases in between. CDR1 is LGHDT and CDR2 is YNNKEL in the germline V gene (reference sequence). CDR3 protein: CASSHYNSPLHF. For the CDR3, the DNA is TGTGCCAGCAGCCATTACAACTCACCCCTCCACTTT.

This clonotype was picked up one time. The chain couples TRBV6-1 to TRBJ1-2; D is uncertain. The V end was cut by 2 bases, the J end by 4 bases, with 8 bases between. Germline-derived CDR1 and CDR2 are MNHNS and SASEGT. There are 13 residues in the CDR3. CDR3 bases: TGTGCCAGCAGTGAACGGAGACCCTATGGCTACACCTTC. Translation: CASSERRPYGYTF.

This clonotype has just a few counts. The rearrangement uses TRBV25-1 and TRBJ2-5; 9 positions agree with TRBD1. V was pared by 3 bases and J by 4 bases, with 12 bases of the junction left unmatched. Per germline, CDR1 MGHDK and CDR2 SYGVNS. The CDR3 has 17 amino acids. CDR3: CASSDPTGTGTTETQYF. Here the CDR3 DNA reads TGTGCCAGCAGTGACCCTACCGGGACAGGGACTACAGAGACCCAGTACTTC.

The chain carries TRBV20-1 and TRBJ2-3, with a possible D match to TRBD2 (6 bases). Germline V gene sequence: CDR1 DFQATT, CDR2 SNEGSKA (reference sequence). The CDR3 length is 14 residues. The V and J ends lost 0 bases and 4 bases respectively, with 11 bases between them. This chain's CDR3 is CSARDPRGSDTQYF. CDR3 DNA: TGCAGTGCTAGAGATCCACGGGGGTCAGATACGCAGTATTTT.

This clonotype was seen only a few times. The CDR3 coding sequence is TGTGCCAGCAGTGGAGGGGGCGATGGCTACACCTTC. This gives the protein CASSGGGDGYTF. The chain links TRBV27 to TRBJ1-2; 7 positions agree with TRBD1. This CDR3 has 12 residues. After removal of 5 bases from V and 6 bases from J, the junction contained 3 bases not matched to a gene. Per germline, CDR1 MNHEY and CDR2 SMNVEV (reference sequence).

The chain recombines TRBV20-1 with TRBJ1-2, with 9 bases identical to TRBD1. Germline V gene data show CDR1 as DFQATT and CDR2 as SNEGSKA (reference sequence). V lost 0 bases and J lost 3; bases outside the gene matches: 5. The CDR3 is 15 amino acids. The CDR3 sequence is CSARDVDRGDYGYTF. The DNA of the CDR3 is TGCAGTGCTAGAGATGTGGACAGGGGTGACTATGGCTACACCTTC.

This clonotype was seen a handful of times. The chain links TRBV7-9 to TRBJ2-1, with D possibly matching TRBD2 (6 bases). This CDR3 spans 12 amino acids. Trimming took 3 bases from V and 10 from J, leaving 10 bases between them. Germline lookup yields CDR1 SEHNR and CDR2 FQNEAQ (reference sequence). The CDR3: CASSLASDEQFF. In DNA form, the CDR3 reads TGTGCCAGCAGCTTGGCTAGCGACGAGCAGTTCTTC. Together with reference TRBV7-9 and TRBJ2-1, the CDR3 gives the full variable domain: DTGVSQNPRHKITKRGQNVTFRCDPISEHNRLYWYRQTLGQGPEFLTYFQNEAQLEKSRLLSDRFSAERPKGSFSTLEIQRTEQGDSAMYLCASSLASDEQFFGPGTRLTVL.

This clonotype was observed a handful of times. The rearrangement links TRBV5-1 to TRBJ2-7; 7 bases line up with TRBD1. This CDR3 contains 12 residues. CDR1 and CDR2 (germline): SGHRS, YFSETQ. Trimming cost V 6 bases and J 3 bases; bases outside gene matches: 3. The CDR3 spells CASKRQGYEQYF. In DNA, the CDR3 is TGCGCCAGCAAAAGACAGGGCTACGAGCAGTACTTC.

V gene TRBV2 combines with J gene TRBJ2-2; TRBD1 is a possible D gene (5 bases). From germline, CDR1 is SNHLY and CDR2 FYNNEI. Trimming took 4 bases from V and 4 from J, leaving 13 bases between them. The CDR3 runs 15 residues. The CDR3 DNA reads as TGTGCCAGCAGTGTCTCCAGGGTTGGCACCGGGGAGCTGTTTTTT. Its translation is CASSVSRVGTGELFF. Full variable domain (rest looked up from reference TRBV2 and TRBJ2-2): EPEVTQTPSHQVTQMGQEVILRCVPISNHLYFYWYRQILGQKVEFLVSFYNNEISEKSEIFDDQFSVERPDGSNFTLKIRSTKLEDSAMYFCASSVSRVGTGELFFGEGSRLTVL.

This clonotype was recorded a few times. This chain links TRBV5-1 with TRBJ2-5; no firm D call. Germline V gives CDR1 SGHRS, CDR2 YFSETQ. With 3 bases removed from V and 8 bases from J, the gap between germline ends came to 17 bases. This CDR3 contains 14 residues. The CDR3 DNA is TGCGCCAGCAGCTCTCTGAAGGGCCTTTCCACCCAGTACTTC. Residues: CASSSLKGLSTQYF.

This sequence joins TRBV7-9 and TRBJ2-7; 10 bases fit TRBD1. Germline lookup yields CDR1 SEHNR and CDR2 FQNEAQ (reference sequence). This CDR3 spans 15 amino acids. V was clipped by 5 bases and J by 2 bases; unmatched bases: 6. The CDR3 spells CASSAYGTGAYEQYF. The CDR3 nucleotides read TGTGCCAGCAGCGCTTACGGGACAGGGGCCTACGAGCAGTACTTC.

The rearrangement uses TRBV5-1 and TRBJ1-6; the D gene is possibly TRBD1 (5 bases). V gave up 1 base and J gave up 5 bases, with 7 bases separating them. Looked up from germline, CDR1 is SGHRS and CDR2 is YFSETQ. This CDR3 spans 14 amino acids. The CDR3 nucleotides are TGCGCCAGCAGCTTGACAGGAAATAATTCACCCCTCCACTTT. It encodes CASSLTGNNSPLHF.

The chain employs TRBV6-1 and TRBJ2-7, with 7 bases identical to TRBD2. Germline V gene sequence: CDR1 MNHNS, CDR2 SASEGT. Trimming at V came to 6 bases and at J to 0 bases, leaving 5 bases not matched to a gene. CDR3 length: 14 residues. As DNA, the CDR3 is TGTGCCAGCAGCCTAGCGGATAGCTCCTACGAGCAGTACTTC. This gives the protein CASSLADSSYEQYF.

This clonotype was recorded a few times. The chain recombines TRBV6-2 or TRBV6-3 with TRBJ2-3; D may be TRBD1 (6 bases). This CDR3 spans 13 amino acids. Trimming took off 6 bases at V and 3 bases at J, with 10 bases between the two ends. Germline V gives CDR1 MNHEY, CDR2 SVGEGT. CDR3 loop: CASSPGQTDTQYF. CDR3 nucleotides: TGTGCCAGCAGCCCCGGACAGACAGATACGCAGTATTTT.

This chain links TRBV20-1 with TRBJ2-7; 7 bases match TRBD2. Looked up from germline, CDR1 is DFQATT and CDR2 is SNEGSKA (reference sequence). V dropped 7 bases and J dropped 3; count of bases not matched to a gene: 6. The CDR3 extends over 12 amino acids. The CDR3 sequence: CSGGGPDYEQYF. DNA for the CDR3: TGCAGTGGGGGAGGGCCGGACTACGAGCAGTACTTC.

The genes are TRBV5-1 and TRBJ1-2; TRBD1 might be the D (5 bases). Germline CDR1 reads SGHRS; CDR2 reads YFSETQ. This CDR3 contains 15 residues. V was shortened by 5 bases and J by 0 bases, with 14 bases between the two germline ends. CDR3 region: CASSPSGGANYGYTF. CDR3 coding DNA: TGCGCCAGCAGTCCCTCGGGAGGGGCTAACTATGGCTACACCTTC.

This sequence joins TRBV6-2 or TRBV6-3 and TRBJ1-5; D unresolved. The CDR3 length is 15 residues. Germline CDR1 MNHEY, CDR2 SVGEGT. Trimming removed 1 base from V and 5 bases from J, with 12 bases in between. The CDR3 DNA follows: TGTGCCAGCAGTTACTTTGGGAATATGTATCAGCCCCAGCATTTT. Amino acid sequence: CASSYFGNMYQPQHF.

The gene calls are TRBV20-1 and TRBJ2-5; TRBD2 might be the D (6 bases). This CDR3 is built from 13 residues. The germline gives CDR1 DFQATT, CDR2 SNEGSKA (reference sequence). Between the trimmed V and J ends, which lost 1 base and 4 bases, there was a span of 10 bases. CDR3 DNA: TGCAGTGCTAGAGTGGGGGGAACAGAGACCCAGTACTTC. Its translation: CSARVGGTETQYF.

This clonotype was seen a few times. The chain joins TRBV4-1 to TRBJ1-5; possibly TRBD1 for D (5 bases). Germline loops: CDR1 MGHRA, CDR2 YSYEKL. There are 14 residues in the CDR3. V was pared by 4 bases and J by 0 bases, with 7 bases between. CDR3 region: CASSPGNSNQPQHF. Written as DNA, the CDR3 is TGCGCCAGCAGCCCAGGGAATAGCAATCAGCCCCAGCATTTT.

In the case of this clonotype: Germline and junction disagree at one end, which may indicate a read error. The chain is built from TRBV15 and TRBJ1-2; D perhaps matches TRBD1 (5 bases). This CDR3 is 14 amino acids long. Germline assignment: CDR1 LNHNV and CDR2 YYDKDF (reference sequence). In DNA, the CDR3 is TGTGCCACCACCAGAGACAGCTCTAACTATGGCTACACCTTC. Translating it yields CATTRDSSNYGYTF. The full variable domain, rest sourced from reference TRBV15 and TRBJ1-2, is DAMVIQNPRYQVTQFGKPVTLSCSQTLNHNVMYWYQQKSSQAPKLLFHYYDKDFNNEADTPDNFQSRRPNTSFCFLDIRSPGLGDTAMYLCATTRDSSNYGYTFGSGTRLTVV.

At least ten counts were recorded for this clonotype. The chain recombines TRBV12-3 or TRBV12-4 with TRBJ1-5; TRBD1 matches 9 bases. The CDR3 consists of 14 residues. The ends lost 5 bases at V and 4 bases at J; junction bases unmatched: 3. The DNA of the CDR3 is TGTGCCAGCAGTCGACAGGGGGGAAATCAGCCCCAGCATTTT. This sequence encodes CASSRQGGNQPQHF.

This clonotype was detected a few times. The chain uses TRBV30 and TRBJ1-1; tentatively, D is TRBD1 (6 bases). This CDR3 comprises 13 residues. Trimming took 4 bases from V and 3 from J, leaving 12 bases between them. Per the germline V gene, CDR1 is GTSNPN and CDR2 is SVGIG (reference sequence). In nucleotides, the CDR3 is TGTGCCTGGAATCAACAGGGACACACTGAAGCTTTCTTT. Translated, it gives CAWNQQGHTEAFF.

This clonotype has a single count. The chain carries TRBV24-1 and TRBJ1-5, with D uncertain. Germline assignment: CDR1 KGHDR and CDR2 SFDVKD. CDR3 size: 15 residues. Trimming cost V 4 bases and J 5 bases, with 14 bases left between them. The CDR3 coding sequence is TGTGCCACCAGTGACCCGACGGAAGTTTATCAGCCCCAGCATTTT. This codes for CATSDPTEVYQPQHF.

The chain has TRBV19 and TRBJ2-7, with TRBD2 matching over 8 bases. CDR3 length: 14 residues. J gave up 3 bases and V 6 bases, and 7 bases lay outside the gene matches. CDR1 is LNHDA, CDR2 SQIVND, per germline (reference sequence). The CDR3 region is CASSPSGLGYEQYF. The CDR3 nucleotides read TGTGCCAGTAGCCCGTCGGGACTAGGCTACGAGCAGTACTTC.

This clonotype was detected only a few times. The gene calls are TRBV6-6 and TRBJ1-1; TRBD1 aligns across 7 bases. The junction had 6 bases not matched to a gene; V was cut back by 2 bases and J by 6 bases. Looked up from germline, CDR1 is MNHNY and CDR2 is SVGAGI (reference sequence). The CDR3 extends over 14 amino acids. The CDR3 protein is CASSYAGQISEAFF. For the CDR3, the DNA is TGTGCCAGCAGTTACGCGGGACAGATCTCTGAAGCTTTCTTT.

The V and J genes are TRBV6-5 and TRBJ1-5; TRBD1 might be the D (6 bases). This CDR3 contains 15 residues. CDR1 MNHEY and CDR2 SVGAGI come from the germline V gene. Trimming took off 1 base at V and 4 bases at J, with 11 bases between the two ends. CDR3: CASSYYDRPNQPQHF. Here the CDR3 DNA reads TGTGCCAGCAGTTACTACGACAGGCCAAATCAGCCCCAGCATTTT.

This clonotype was seen a single time. V and J are TRBV5-6 and TRBJ2-7, with D perhaps TRBD1 or TRBD2 (5 bases each). V shed 5 bases and J shed 5 bases, with 17 bases lying between them. CDR1 and CDR2 from the germline V gene are SGHDT and YYEEEE. The CDR3 loop spans 14 amino acids. The CDR3 spells CASRGRYFSDEQYF. CDR3 nucleotide sequence: TGTGCCAGCAGGGGACGATACTTTTCCGACGAGCAGTACTTC.

The rearrangement links TRBV7-9 to TRBJ1-1; 7 nucleotides match TRBD1. The V segment lost 4 bases and the J segment 3 bases; nucleotides outside the gene matches: 8. The CDR3 sequence is 15 residues long. The germline V gene encodes CDR1 SEHNR and CDR2 FQNEAQ (reference sequence). The CDR3 loop is CASSSTGELYTEAFF. CDR3 nucleotides: TGTGCCAGCAGCTCTACAGGGGAATTGTACACTGAAGCTTTCTTT.

This clonotype was seen more than once but under ten times. V and J are TRBV7-9 and TRBJ2-7; 8 positions agree with TRBD2. With 7 bases clipped from V and 4 bases from J, the junction kept 9 bases outside the gene matches. The CDR3 length is 14 residues. CDR1 SEHNR and CDR2 FQNEAQ come from the germline V gene (reference sequence). For the CDR3, the DNA is TGTGCCAGCACCCGAAGCGGGGGAAAATACGAGCAGTACTTC. It is translated as CASTRSGGKYEQYF.

This clonotype has more than one count but fewer than ten. The chain links TRBV5-5 to TRBJ1-5; possibly TRBD1 for D (5 bases). Germline assignment: CDR1 SGHKS and CDR2 YYEKEE (reference sequence). The CDR3 runs to 15 residues. The V and J ends lost 4 bases and 5 bases respectively, with 16 bases between them. The CDR3 coding sequence is TGTGCCAGCAGCCTGGGGCCAGTGTCCGATCAGCCCCAGCATTTT. Protein sequence: CASSLGPVSDQPQHF. Looking up the rest from reference TRBV5-5 and TRBJ1-5 gives the full variable domain: DAGVTQSPTHLIKTRGQQVTLRCSPISGHKSVSWYQQVLGQGPQFIFQYYEKEERGRGNFPDRFSARQFPNYSSELNVNALLLGDSALYLCASSLGPVSDQPQHFGDGTRLSIL.

This chain links TRBV5-5 with TRBJ1-5; D unclear. Germline V gene data show CDR1 as SGHKS and CDR2 as YYEKEE (reference sequence). Trimming took off 2 bases at V and 1 base at J, with 10 bases between the two ends. The CDR3 spans 15 residues. Here the CDR3 reads CASSFHTASNQPQHF. The CDR3 nucleotides are TGTGCCAGCAGCTTCCATACAGCCAGCAATCAGCCCCAGCATTTT.

This clonotype showed up just once. The J gene is TRBJ2-7, the V gene TRBV28; 14 bases agree with TRBD2. J was trimmed by 4 bases and V by 4 bases; bases with no gene match: 6. CDR3 length: 16 amino acids. Germline CDR1 MDHEN, CDR2 SYDVKM. In nucleotides, the CDR3 is TGTGCCAGCAGTTCGGGACTAGCGGGAGTAGGATACGAGCAGTACTTC. Its translation: CASSSGLAGVGYEQYF.